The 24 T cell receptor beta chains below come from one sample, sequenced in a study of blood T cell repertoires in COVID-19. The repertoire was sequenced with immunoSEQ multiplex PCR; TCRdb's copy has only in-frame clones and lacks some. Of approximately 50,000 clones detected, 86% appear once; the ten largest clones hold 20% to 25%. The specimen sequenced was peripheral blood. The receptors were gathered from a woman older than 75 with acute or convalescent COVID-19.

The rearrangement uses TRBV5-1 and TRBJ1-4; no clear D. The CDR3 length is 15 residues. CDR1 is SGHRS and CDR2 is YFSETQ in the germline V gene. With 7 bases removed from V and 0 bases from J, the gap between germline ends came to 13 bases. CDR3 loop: CASCAGSATNEKLFF. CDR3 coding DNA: TGCGCCAGCTGCGCCGGGTCAGCAACTAATGAAAAACTGTTTTTT.

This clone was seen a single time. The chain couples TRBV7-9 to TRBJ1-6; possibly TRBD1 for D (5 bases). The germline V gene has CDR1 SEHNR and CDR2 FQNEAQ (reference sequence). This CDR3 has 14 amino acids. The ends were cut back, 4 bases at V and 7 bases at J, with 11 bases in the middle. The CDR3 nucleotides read TGTGCCAGCAGCTCACAGAAGGGGAATTCACCCCTCCACTTT. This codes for CASSSQKGNSPLHF.

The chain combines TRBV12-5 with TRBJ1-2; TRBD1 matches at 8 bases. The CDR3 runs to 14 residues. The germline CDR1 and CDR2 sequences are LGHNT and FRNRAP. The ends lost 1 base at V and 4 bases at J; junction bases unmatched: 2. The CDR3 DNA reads TGTGCTAGTGGTTTGGGACAGGGGAGCTATGGCTACACCTTC. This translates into CASGLGQGSYGYTF.

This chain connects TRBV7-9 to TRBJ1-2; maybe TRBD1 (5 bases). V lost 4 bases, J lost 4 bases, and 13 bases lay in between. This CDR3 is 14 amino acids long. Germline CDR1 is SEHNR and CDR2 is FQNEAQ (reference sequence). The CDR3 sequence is CASSSLGGTYGYTF. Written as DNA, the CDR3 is TGTGCCAGCAGCTCCTTGGGGGGAACCTATGGCTACACCTTC.

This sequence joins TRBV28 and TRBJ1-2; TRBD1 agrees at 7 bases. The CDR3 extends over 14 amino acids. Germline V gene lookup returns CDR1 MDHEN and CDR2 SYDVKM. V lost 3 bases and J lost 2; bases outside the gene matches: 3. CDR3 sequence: CASSLSQGNYGYTF. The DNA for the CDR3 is TGTGCCAGCAGTTTGTCACAGGGGAACTATGGCTACACCTTC.

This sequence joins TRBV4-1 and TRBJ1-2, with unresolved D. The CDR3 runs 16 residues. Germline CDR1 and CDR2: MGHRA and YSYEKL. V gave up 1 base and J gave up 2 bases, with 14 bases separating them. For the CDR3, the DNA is TGCGCCAGCAGCCAAGTCCGAGGAGGGTACAACTATGGCTACACCTTC. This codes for CASSQVRGGYNYGYTF.

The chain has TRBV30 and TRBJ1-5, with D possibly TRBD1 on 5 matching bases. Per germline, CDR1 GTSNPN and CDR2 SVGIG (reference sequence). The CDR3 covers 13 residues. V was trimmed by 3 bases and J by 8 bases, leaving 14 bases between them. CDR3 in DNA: TGTGCCTGGAGCCCGGGACTGAAGGAGCCCCAGCATTTT. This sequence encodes CAWSPGLKEPQHF.

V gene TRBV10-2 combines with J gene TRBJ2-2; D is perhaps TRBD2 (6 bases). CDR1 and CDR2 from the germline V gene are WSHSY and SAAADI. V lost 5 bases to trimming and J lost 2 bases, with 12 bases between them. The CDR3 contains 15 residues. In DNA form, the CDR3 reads TGCGCCAGCAGTAAGTGGGGGGTCAACACCGGGGAGCTGTTTTTT. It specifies CASSKWGVNTGELFF.

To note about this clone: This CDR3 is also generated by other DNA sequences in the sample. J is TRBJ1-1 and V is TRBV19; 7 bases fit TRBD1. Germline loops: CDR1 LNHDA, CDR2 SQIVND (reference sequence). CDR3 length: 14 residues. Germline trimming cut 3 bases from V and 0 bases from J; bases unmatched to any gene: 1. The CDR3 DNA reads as TGTGCCAGTAGTATCGACAGGGTGAACACTGAAGCTTTCTTT. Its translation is CASSIDRVNTEAFF. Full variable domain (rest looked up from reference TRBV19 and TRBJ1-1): DGGITQSPKYLFRKEGQNVTLSCEQNLNHDAMYWYRQDPGQGLRLIYYSQIVNDFQKGDIAEGYSVSREKKESFPLTVTSAQKNPTAFYLCASSIDRVNTEAFFGQGTRLTVV.

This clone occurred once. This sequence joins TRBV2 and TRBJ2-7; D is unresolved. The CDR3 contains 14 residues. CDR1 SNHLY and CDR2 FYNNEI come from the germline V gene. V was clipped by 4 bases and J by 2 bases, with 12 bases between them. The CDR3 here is CASSVRVLAYEQYF. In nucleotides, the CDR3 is TGTGCCAGCAGTGTCCGAGTTCTAGCCTACGAGCAGTACTTC.

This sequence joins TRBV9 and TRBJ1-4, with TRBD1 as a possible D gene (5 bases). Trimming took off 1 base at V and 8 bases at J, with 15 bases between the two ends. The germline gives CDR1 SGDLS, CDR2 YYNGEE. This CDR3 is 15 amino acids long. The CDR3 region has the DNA TGTGCCAGCAGCGTACTTCAGGGTTCAAACGAAAAACTGTTTTTT. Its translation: CASSVLQGSNEKLFF. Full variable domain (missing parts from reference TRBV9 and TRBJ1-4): DSGVTQTPKHLITATGQRVTLRCSPRSGDLSVYWYQQSLDQGLQFLIQYYNGEERAKGNILERFSAQQFPDLHSELNLSSLELGDSALYFCASSVLQGSNEKLFFGSGTQLSVL.

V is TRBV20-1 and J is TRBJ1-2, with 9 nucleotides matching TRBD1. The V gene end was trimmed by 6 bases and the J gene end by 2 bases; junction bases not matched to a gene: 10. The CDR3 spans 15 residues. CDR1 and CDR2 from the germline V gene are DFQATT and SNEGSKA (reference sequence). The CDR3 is CSASRGTGRNYGYTF. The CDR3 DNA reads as TGCAGTGCCAGTCGCGGGACAGGGAGAAACTATGGCTACACCTTC.

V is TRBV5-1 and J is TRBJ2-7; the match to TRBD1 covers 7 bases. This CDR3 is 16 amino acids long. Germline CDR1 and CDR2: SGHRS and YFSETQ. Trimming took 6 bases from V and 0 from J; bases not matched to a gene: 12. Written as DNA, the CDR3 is TGCGCCAGCACCCCGGGTCCGGGACAGAGCTCCTACGAGCAGTACTTC. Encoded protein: CASTPGPGQSSYEQYF.

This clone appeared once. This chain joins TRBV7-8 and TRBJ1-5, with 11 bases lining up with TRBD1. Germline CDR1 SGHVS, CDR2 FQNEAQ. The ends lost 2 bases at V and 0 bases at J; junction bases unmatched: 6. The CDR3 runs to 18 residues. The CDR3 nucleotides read TGTGCCAGCAGCTTAAAGGACAGGGGGCATTATAGCAATCAGCCCCAGCATTTT. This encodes CASSLKDRGHYSNQPQHF.

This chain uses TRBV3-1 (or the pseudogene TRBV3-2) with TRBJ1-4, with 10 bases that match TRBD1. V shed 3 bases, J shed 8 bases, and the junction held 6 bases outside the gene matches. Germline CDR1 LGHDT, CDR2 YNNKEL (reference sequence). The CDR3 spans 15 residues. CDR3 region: CASSQRDRGKEKLFF. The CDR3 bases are TGTGCCAGCAGCCAGCGGGACAGGGGAAAGGAAAAACTGTTTTTT.

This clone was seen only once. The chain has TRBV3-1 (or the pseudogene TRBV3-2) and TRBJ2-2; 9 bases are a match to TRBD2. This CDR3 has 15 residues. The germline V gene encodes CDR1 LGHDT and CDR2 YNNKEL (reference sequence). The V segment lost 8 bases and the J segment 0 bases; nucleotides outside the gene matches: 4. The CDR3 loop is CASGGGGANTGELFF. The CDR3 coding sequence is TGTGCCAGCGGGGGCGGGGGGGCGAACACCGGGGAGCTGTTTTTT.

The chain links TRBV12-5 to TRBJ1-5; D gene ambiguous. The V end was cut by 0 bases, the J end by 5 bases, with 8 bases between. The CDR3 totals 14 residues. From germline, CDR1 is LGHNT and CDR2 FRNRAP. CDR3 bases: TGTGCTAGTGGTTTGGTACATGCTTATCAGCCCCAGCATTTT. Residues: CASGLVHAYQPQHF.

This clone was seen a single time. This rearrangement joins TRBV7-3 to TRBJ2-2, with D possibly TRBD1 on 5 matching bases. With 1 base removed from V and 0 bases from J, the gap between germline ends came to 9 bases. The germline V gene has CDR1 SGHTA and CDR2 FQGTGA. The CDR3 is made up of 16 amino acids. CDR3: CASSLRGRTNTGELFF. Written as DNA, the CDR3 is TGTGCCAGCAGCTTAAGGGGCAGGACGAACACCGGGGAGCTGTTTTTT.

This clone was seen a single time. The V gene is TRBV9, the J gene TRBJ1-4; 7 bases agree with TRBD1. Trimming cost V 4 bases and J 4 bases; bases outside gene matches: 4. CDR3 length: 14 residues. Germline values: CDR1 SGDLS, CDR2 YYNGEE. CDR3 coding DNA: TGTGCCAGCAGCTCGACAGGGATTAATGAAAAACTGTTTTTT. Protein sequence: CASSSTGINEKLFF. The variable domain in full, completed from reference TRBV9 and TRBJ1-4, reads DSGVTQTPKHLITATGQRVTLRCSPRSGDLSVYWYQQSLDQGLQFLIQYYNGEERAKGNILERFSAQQFPDLHSELNLSSLELGDSALYFCASSSTGINEKLFFGSGTQLSVL.

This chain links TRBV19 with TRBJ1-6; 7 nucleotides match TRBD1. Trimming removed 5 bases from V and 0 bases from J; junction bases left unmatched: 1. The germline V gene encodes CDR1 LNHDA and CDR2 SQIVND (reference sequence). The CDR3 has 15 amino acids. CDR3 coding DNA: TGTGCCAGTAGTCCAGGGGGCTCCTATAATTCACCCCTCCACTTT. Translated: CASSPGGSYNSPLHF.

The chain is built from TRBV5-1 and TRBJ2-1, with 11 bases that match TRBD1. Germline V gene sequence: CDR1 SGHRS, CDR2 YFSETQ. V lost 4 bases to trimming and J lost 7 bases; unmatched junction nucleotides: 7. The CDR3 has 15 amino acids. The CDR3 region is CASSDGGTGGNEQFF. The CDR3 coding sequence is TGCGCCAGCAGCGATGGAGGGACAGGGGGGAATGAGCAGTTCTTC.

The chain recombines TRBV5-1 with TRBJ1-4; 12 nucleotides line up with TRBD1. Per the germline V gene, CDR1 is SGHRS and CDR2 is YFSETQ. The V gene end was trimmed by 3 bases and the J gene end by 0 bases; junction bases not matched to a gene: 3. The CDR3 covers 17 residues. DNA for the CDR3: TGCGCCAGCAGCTCGGGACAGGGGGCTGCAACTAATGAAAAACTGTTTTTT. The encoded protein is CASSSGQGAATNEKLFF.

For the CDR3, the DNA is TGTGCCAGCAGCCAAGATTGGCGAGGAGGGGAGGGCTACACCTTC. It is translated as CASSQDWRGGEGYTF. The rearrangement joins TRBV3-1 (or the pseudogene TRBV3-2) to TRBJ1-2; possibly TRBD1 for D (5 bases). CDR1 is LGHDT and CDR2 is YNNKEL in the germline V gene (reference sequence). The ends were cut back, 0 bases at V and 8 bases at J, with 16 bases in the middle. CDR3 length: 15 residues.

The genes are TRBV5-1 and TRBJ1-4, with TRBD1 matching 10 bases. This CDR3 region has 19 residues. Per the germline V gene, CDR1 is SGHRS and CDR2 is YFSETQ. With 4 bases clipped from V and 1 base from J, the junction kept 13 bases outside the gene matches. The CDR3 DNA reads TGCGCCAGCAGCCCGTTGGGACAGGGGCGAATCGGAACTAATGAAAAACTGTTTTTT. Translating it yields CASSPLGQGRIGTNEKLFF.